This T cell receptor (beta chain) was captured by sequencing in a study of Graves' ophthalmopathy and Graves' hyperthyroidism. Study at large: The authors collected peripheral blood at initial diagnosis, before any treatment.

Certain patients, namely those with other autoimmune diseases, uncontrolled infections, pregnancy or lactation, were excluded. Establishment of the diagnosis relied upon clinical symptoms, serum thyroxine, TRAb, thyroid ultrasound and orbital computed tomography. This CDR3 is 16 amino acids long. V gave up 5 bases and J gave up 1 base, with 17 bases separating them. Per germline, CDR1 SGHAT and CDR2 FQNNGV. There are many counts of this clonotype. RNA transcripts were the source from which TCR beta CDR3 regions were amplified. A first-round RT-PCR used HTBI primers, followed by a second-round multiplex PCR. TCRdb used MiXCR to reprocess the multiplex PCR reads, holding one entry per CDR3 protein. The profile shows nearly 400,000 distinct CDR3 sequences, approximately 16% of them singletons.

The source of this sequence is a woman aged 18-29 years with Graves' ophthalmopathy. The chain employs TRBV11-2 and TRBJ1-1, with D perhaps TRBD1 (5 bases). The sequencing sample was made of peripheral blood. DNA for the CDR3: TGTGCCAGCAGCCGGCTTAAGGTACAGGAGAACACTGAAGCTTTCTTT. Its translation: CASSRLKVQENTEAFF.